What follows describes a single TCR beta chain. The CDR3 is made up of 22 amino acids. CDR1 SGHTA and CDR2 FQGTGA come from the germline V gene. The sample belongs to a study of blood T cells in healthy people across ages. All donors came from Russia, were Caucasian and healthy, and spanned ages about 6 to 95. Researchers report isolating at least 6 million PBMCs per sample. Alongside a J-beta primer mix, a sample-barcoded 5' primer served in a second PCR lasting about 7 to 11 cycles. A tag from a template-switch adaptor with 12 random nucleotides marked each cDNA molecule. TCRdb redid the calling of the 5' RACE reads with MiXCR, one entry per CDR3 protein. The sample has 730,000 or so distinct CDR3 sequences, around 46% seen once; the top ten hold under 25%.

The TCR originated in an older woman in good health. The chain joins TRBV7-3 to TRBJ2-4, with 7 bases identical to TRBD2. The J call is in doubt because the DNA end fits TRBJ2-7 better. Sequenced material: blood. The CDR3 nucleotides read TGTGCCAGCAGCTTACTTTTACCCTGGACTAGACCTCTTCCCTTTTGCTCCTACGAGCAGTACTTC. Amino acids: CASSLLLPWTRPLPFCSYEQYF.